This T cell receptor beta chain stems from a study of cytomegalovirus exposure and HLA in healthy donors. Germline V gene sequence: CDR1 SGHRS, CDR2 YFSETQ. V dropped 1 base and J dropped 5; count of bases not matched to a gene: 6. The CDR3 contains 15 residues. Primers included in the PCR were 60 Vbeta and 13 Jbeta primers. Sequenced by immunoSEQ multiplex PCR; TCRdb stores in-frame clones only, minus some. The repertoire holds some 100,000 clones, with around three quarters as singletons. The V and J genes are TRBV5-1 and TRBJ2-1, with TRBD1 matching over 7 bases. The sequenced sample was PBMCs. This receptor was taken from a female donor in good health and CMV-seropositive. CDR3 nucleotides: TGCGCCAGCAGCTTGACCACAGGGGATAACAATGAGCAGTTCTTC. Translated, it gives CASSLTTGDNNEQFF.